A selection of T cell receptor beta chains follows, all from one sample in a study of blood T cell repertoires in COVID-19. Libraries were prepared by immunoSEQ multiplex PCR; TCRdb keeps only in-frame clonotypes and omits some of them. The data contain hundreds of thousands of clones, around 90% of them singletons. Sequenced: PBMCs or T cells enriched from blood (not recorded which). Receptors were obtained from a woman younger than 30 with acute COVID-19. The CDR3 runs from the conserved cysteine through the conserved F or W. Each record gives: CDR3 DNA, CDR3 protein, J gene, D gene, clone size, V gene. A D gene is named only where the DNA matches it firmly. Rows give clone size only sometimes, using once, few, many, or a class for an expanded clone.

TGTGCCAGCGGAAAAAACCGGGACAGGGCCAACGAGCAGTACTTC,CASGKNRDRANEQYF,TRBJ2-7,TRBD1,.,TRBV28
TGCGCCAGCAGCCAGTCAAAATACAATGAGCAGTTCTTC,CASSQSKYNEQFF,TRBJ2-1,.,.,TRBV4-3
TGCAGCGTTGCCGAGCAGGGCTCCGGAAACACCATATATTTT,CSVAEQGSGNTIYF,TRBJ1-3,.,.,TRBV29-1
TGTGCCAGCAGCGTAGGCGGGAATCCAGCCGGGGAGCTGTTTTTT,CASSVGGNPAGELFF,TRBJ2-2,.,.,TRBV9
TGCGCCAGCAGCTCGACAGGTTTGAACACTGAAGCTTTCTTT,CASSSTGLNTEAFF,TRBJ1-1,.,.,TRBV5-1
TGTGCCAGCTCACCTATACAGGGGGCGAGCTCCTACGAGCAGTACTTC,CASSPIQGASSYEQYF,TRBJ2-7,TRBD1,.,TRBV18
TGCGCCAGCAGCTTTTCCGGGACCCAGGGAGGACTGTTTTTT,CASSFSGTQGGLFF,TRBJ1-4,.,.,TRBV5-1
TGTGCCACCAGCAGAGATAACCAGGCTACGCAGTATTTT,CATSRDNQATQYF,TRBJ2-3,.,.,TRBV15
TGCGCCAGCAAGGGGAGACTAGGTGGGGAGACCCAGTACTTC,CASKGRLGGETQYF,TRBJ2-5,.,.,TRBV5-1
TGCGCCAGCAGTGGATCGTCGGGAGTTGGGCCTACTAGCACAGATACGCAGTATTTT,CASSGSSGVGPTSTDTQYF,TRBJ2-3,.,.,TRBV10-1
TGTGCCAGCCCAGTTTTAGTTCAGACAGCAAGCAATCAGCCCCAGCATTTT,CASPVLVQTASNQPQHF,TRBJ1-5,.,.,TRBV28
TGTGCCAGCAGTTTTACGAGGACAGGGGGCGAGCAGTACTTC,CASSFTRTGGEQYF,TRBJ2-7,TRBD1,.,TRBV2
TGTGCCAGCTCACGAGGACAGGGGGCTGCGTTGACTGAAGCTTTCTTT,CASSRGQGAALTEAFF,TRBJ1-1,TRBD1,.,TRBV18
TGTGCCAGCAGCGTCGGAGTGAGTGGCTACACCTTC,CASSVGVSGYTF,TRBJ1-2,.,.,TRBV9
TGTGCCAGCAGTGAGGGACACACCAAAAATTCACCCCTCCACTTT,CASSEGHTKNSPLHF,TRBJ1-6,.,few,TRBV2
TGTGCCTGGAGTGCGTTTTACAGGGGGAACGAGGATGAGCAGTTCTTC,CAWSAFYRGNEDEQFF,TRBJ2-1,TRBD1,.,TRBV30
TGTGCCAGCAACGAGGGGTCTAGCGGGAGCTCCGGCTACGAGCAGTACTTC,CASNEGSSGSSGYEQYF,TRBJ2-7,TRBD2,.,TRBV6-4
TGTGCCAGCAGCTCAAGGGACTCCAGGGCCGATACGCAGTATTTT,CASSSRDSRADTQYF,TRBJ2-3,.,.,TRBV11-2
TGCGCCAGCAGCTATACAGAGAACACTGAAGCTTTCTTT,CASSYTENTEAFF,TRBJ1-1,.,.,TRBV5-1
TGTGCCAGCAGTTACCCCCCGTGGCAGGGGGCCCACGAGCAGTACTTC,CASSYPPWQGAHEQYF,TRBJ2-7,TRBD1,.,TRBV28
TGTGCCAGCAGTTACCGACTAGCGAACTCCTACAATGAGCAGTTCTTC,CASSYRLANSYNEQFF,TRBJ2-1,TRBD2,.,TRBV6-5
TGTGCCAGTGTCCCCCTAGGAGAGACCCAGTACTTC,CASVPLGETQYF,TRBJ2-5,.,.,TRBV19
TGTGCCAGAAGCTTGAATTCCCCTCGGGAGGGCAACTATGGCTACACCTTC,CARSLNSPREGNYGYTF,TRBJ1-2,.,.,TRBV5-3
TGTGCCACTAGGGACAACACAGATACGCAGTATTTT,CATRDNTDTQYF,TRBJ2-3,.,.,TRBV24-1
TGTGCCAGTAATCTAGGTAATCAGCCCCAGCATTTT,CASNLGNQPQHF,TRBJ1-5,.,.,TRBV19
TGCAGCGTTGGACAGGAAGGCGGCTACACCTTC,CSVGQEGGYTF,TRBJ1-2,.,.,TRBV29-1
TGTGCCAGCAGACTCGGGAAGGGCAATCAGCCCCAGCATTTT,CASRLGKGNQPQHF,TRBJ1-5,.,.,TRBV6-5